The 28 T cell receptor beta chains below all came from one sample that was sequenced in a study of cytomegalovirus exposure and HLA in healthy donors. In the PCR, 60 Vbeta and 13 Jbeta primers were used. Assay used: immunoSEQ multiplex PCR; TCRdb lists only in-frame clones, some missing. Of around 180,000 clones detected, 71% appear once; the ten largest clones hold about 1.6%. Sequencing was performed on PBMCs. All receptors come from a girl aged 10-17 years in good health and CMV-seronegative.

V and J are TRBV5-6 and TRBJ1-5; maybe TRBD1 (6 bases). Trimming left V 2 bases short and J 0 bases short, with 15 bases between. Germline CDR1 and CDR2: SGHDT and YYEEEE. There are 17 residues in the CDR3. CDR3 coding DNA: TGTGCCAGCAGCTTCGGCAGGGGTCAGAATAGCAATCAGCCCCAGCATTTT. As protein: CASSFGRGQNSNQPQHF. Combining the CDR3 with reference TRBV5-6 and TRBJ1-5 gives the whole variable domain DAGVTQSPTHLIKTRGQQVTLRCSPKSGHDTVSWYQQALGQGPQFIFQYYEEEERQRGNFPDRFSGHQFPNYSSELNVNALLLGDSALYLCASSFGRGQNSNQPQHFGDGTRLSIL.

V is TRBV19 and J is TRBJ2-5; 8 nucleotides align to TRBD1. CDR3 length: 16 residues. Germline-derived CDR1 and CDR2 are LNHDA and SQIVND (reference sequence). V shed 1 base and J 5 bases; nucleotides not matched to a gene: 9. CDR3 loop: CASSIGTGRSDETQYF. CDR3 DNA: TGTGCCAGTAGTATAGGGACAGGGCGGTCGGATGAGACCCAGTACTTC. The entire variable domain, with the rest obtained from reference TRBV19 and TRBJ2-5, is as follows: DGGITQSPKYLFRKEGQNVTLSCEQNLNHDAMYWYRQDPGQGLRLIYYSQIVNDFQKGDIAEGYSVSREKKESFPLTVTSAQKNPTAFYLCASSIGTGRSDETQYFGPGTRLLVL.

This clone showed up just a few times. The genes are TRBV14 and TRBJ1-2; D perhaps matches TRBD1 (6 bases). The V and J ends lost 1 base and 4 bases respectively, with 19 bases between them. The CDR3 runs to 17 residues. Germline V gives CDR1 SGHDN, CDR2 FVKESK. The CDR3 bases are TGTGCCAGCAGCCAAGCTAGGAGTGGAAGGGGGGGCTATGGCTACACCTTC. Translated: CASSQARSGRGGYGYTF.

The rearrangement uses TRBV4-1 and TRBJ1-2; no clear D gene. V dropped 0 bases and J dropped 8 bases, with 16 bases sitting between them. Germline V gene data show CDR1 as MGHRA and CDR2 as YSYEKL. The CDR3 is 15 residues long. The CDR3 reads CASSQDQGGKGGYTF. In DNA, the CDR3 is TGCGCCAGCAGCCAAGATCAAGGAGGTAAGGGAGGCTACACCTTC.

Written as DNA, the CDR3 is TGTGCCAGCAGCGTAGACAGCGGGGGGATCACAGATACGCAGTATTTT. Translated, it gives CASSVDSGGITDTQYF. The V gene is TRBV9, the J gene TRBJ2-3, with 9 bases identical to TRBD2. V shed 0 bases, J shed 2 bases, and the junction held 4 bases outside the gene matches. Germline V gives CDR1 SGDLS, CDR2 YYNGEE. The CDR3 sequence is 16 residues long.

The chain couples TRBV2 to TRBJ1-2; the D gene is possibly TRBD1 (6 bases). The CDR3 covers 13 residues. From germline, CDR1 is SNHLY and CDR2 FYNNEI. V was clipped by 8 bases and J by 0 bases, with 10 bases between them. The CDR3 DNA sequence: TGTGCCAGCTCCCAGGGGCCTAACTATGGCTACACCTTC. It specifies CASSQGPNYGYTF.

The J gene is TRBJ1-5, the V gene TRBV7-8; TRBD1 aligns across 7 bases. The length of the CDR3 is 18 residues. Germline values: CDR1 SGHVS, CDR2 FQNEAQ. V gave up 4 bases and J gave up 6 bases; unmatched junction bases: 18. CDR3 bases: TGTGCCAGCAGCTATCTAGGACCTGACAGGGAATGGAGTCAGCCCCAGCATTTT. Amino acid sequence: CASSYLGPDREWSQPQHF.

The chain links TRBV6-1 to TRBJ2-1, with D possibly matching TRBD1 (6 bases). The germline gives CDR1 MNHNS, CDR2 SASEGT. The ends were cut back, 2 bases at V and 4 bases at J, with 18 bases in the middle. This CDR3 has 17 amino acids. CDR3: CASSEFGRGRVYNEQFF. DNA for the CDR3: TGTGCCAGCAGTGAATTCGGCAGGGGAAGGGTTTACAATGAGCAGTTCTTC.

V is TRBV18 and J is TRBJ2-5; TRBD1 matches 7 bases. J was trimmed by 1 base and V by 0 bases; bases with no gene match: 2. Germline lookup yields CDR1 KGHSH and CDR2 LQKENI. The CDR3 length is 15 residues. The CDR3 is CASSPPGQSQETQYF. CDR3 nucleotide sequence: TGTGCCAGCTCACCACCGGGACAGAGCCAAGAGACCCAGTACTTC.

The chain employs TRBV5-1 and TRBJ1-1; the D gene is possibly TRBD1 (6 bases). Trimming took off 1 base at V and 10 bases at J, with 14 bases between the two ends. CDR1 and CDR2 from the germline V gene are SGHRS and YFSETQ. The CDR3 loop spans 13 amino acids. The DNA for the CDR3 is TGCGCCAGCAGCTTGACAGGGTACTTCGGAGCTTTCTTT. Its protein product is CASSLTGYFGAFF.

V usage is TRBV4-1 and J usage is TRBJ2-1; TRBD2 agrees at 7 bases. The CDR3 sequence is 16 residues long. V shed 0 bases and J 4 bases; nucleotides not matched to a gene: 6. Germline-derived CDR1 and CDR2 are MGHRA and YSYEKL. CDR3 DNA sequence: TGCGCCAGCAGCCAAGAGGGAGGGGACGGGTACAATGAGCAGTTCTTC. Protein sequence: CASSQEGGDGYNEQFF.

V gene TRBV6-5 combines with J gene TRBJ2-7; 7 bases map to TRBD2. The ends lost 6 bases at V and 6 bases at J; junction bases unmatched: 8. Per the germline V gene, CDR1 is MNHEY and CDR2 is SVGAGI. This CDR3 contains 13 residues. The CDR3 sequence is CASSPGLSAEQYF. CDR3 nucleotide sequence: TGTGCCAGCAGCCCGGGACTATCGGCCGAGCAGTACTTC.

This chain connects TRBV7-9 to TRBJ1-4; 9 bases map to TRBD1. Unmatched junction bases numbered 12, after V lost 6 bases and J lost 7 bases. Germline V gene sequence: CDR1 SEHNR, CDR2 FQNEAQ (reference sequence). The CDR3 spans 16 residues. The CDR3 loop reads CASRPPDRGYGEKLFF. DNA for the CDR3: TGTGCCAGCAGGCCTCCCGACAGGGGGTATGGTGAAAAACTGTTTTTT. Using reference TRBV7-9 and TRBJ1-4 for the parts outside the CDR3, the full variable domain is DTGVSQNPRHKITKRGQNVTFRCDPISEHNRLYWYRQTLGQGPEFLTYFQNEAQLEKSRLLSDRFSAERPKGSFSTLEIQRTEQGDSAMYLCASRPPDRGYGEKLFFGSGTQLSVL.

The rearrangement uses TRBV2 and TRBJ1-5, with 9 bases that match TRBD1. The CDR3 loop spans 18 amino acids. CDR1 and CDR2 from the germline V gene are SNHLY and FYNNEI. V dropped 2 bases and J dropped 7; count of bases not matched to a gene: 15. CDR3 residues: CASSELWRDREKGQPQHF. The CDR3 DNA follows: TGTGCCAGCAGTGAACTATGGAGGGACAGGGAAAAGGGCCAGCCCCAGCATTTT. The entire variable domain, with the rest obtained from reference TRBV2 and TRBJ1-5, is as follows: EPEVTQTPSHQVTQMGQEVILRCVPISNHLYFYWYRQILGQKVEFLVSFYNNEISEKSEIFDDQFSVERPDGSNFTLKIRSTKLEDSAMYFCASSELWRDREKGQPQHFGDGTRLSIL.

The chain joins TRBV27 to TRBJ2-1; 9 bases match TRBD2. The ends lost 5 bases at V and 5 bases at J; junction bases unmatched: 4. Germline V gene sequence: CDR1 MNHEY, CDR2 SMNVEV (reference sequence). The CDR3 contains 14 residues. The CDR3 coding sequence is TGTGCCAGCAGTCCGGGACTAGCCAACAATGAGCAGTTCTTC. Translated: CASSPGLANNEQFF.

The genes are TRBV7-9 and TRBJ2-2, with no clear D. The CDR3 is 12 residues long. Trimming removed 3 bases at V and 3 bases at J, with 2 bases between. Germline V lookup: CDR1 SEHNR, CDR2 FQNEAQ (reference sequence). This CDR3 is CASSFDTGELFF. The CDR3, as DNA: TGTGCCAGCAGCTTCGACACCGGGGAGCTGTTTTTT.

The CDR3 nucleotides read TGCGCCAGCAGCTCGTCAGGGGTAGGCACAGATACGCAGTATTTT. Translation gives CASSSSGVGTDTQYF. The chain has TRBV5-1 and TRBJ2-3; possibly TRBD1 for D (6 bases). The germline V and J ends were trimmed by 3 bases and 1 base, with 12 bases remaining between them. The germline V gene encodes CDR1 SGHRS and CDR2 YFSETQ. The CDR3 is made up of 15 amino acids.

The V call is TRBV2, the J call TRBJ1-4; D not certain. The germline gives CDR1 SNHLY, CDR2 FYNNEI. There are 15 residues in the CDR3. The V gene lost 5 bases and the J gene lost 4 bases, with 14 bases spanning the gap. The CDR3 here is CASSFPQARNEKLFF. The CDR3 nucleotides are TGTGCCAGCAGTTTCCCCCAGGCGCGTAATGAAAAACTGTTTTTT.

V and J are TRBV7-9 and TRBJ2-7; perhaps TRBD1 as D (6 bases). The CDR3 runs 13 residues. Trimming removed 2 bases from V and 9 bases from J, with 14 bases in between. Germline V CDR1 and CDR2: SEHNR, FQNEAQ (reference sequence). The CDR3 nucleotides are TGTGCCAGCAGCTTAAACAGGGAAGGATGGCAGTACTTC. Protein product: CASSLNREGWQYF.

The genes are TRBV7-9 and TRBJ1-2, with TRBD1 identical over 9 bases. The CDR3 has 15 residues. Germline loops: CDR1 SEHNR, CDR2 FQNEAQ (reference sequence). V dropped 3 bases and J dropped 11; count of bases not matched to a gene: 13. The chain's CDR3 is CASSFIQGARESYTF. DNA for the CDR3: TGTGCCAGCAGCTTCATACAGGGGGCGCGGGAAAGTTACACCTTC.

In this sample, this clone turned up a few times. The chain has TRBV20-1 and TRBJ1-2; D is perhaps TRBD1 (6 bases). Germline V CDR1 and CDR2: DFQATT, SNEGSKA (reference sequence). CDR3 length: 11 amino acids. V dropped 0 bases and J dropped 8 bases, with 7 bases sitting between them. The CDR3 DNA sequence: TGCAGTGCTAGAGATGGACAGGGCTACACCTTC. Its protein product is CSARDGQGYTF.

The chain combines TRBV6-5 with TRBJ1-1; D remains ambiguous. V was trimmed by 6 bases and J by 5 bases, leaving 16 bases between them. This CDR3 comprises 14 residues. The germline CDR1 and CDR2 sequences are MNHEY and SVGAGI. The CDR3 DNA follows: TGTGCCAGCAGAGGCAGTACCCTGAGGACTGAAGCTTTCTTT. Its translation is CASRGSTLRTEAFF.

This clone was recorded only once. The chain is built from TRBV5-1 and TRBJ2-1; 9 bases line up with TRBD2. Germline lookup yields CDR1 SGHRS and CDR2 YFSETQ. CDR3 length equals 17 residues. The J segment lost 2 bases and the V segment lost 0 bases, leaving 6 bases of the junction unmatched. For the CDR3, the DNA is TGCGCCAGCAGCTTGGTTTCTAGCGGGGTTGCCTACAATGAGCAGTTCTTC. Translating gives CASSLVSSGVAYNEQFF. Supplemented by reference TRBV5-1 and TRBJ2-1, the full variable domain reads KAGVTQTPRYLIKTRGQQVTLSCSPISGHRSVSWYQQTPGQGLQFLFEYFSETQRNKGNFPGRFSGRQFSNSRSEMNVSTLELGDSALYLCASSLVSSGVAYNEQFFGPGTRLTVL.

CDR3 in amino acids: CASSLAWELLESGKISGNTIYF. The DNA for the CDR3 is TGTGCCAGCAGCTTGGCTTGGGAACTTCTCGAGTCAGGGAAAATATCTGGAAACACCATATATTTT. This rearrangement joins TRBV13 to TRBJ1-3; D perhaps matches TRBD1 (5 bases). From germline, CDR1 is PRHDT and CDR2 FYEKMQ (reference sequence). The CDR3 loop spans 22 amino acids. V lost 3 bases to trimming and J lost 1 base, with 31 bases between them.

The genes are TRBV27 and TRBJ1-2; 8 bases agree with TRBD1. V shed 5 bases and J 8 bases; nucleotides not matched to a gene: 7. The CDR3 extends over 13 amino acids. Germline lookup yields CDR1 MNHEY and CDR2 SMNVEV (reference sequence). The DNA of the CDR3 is TGTGCCAGCAGTCGACAGGGGTACGAAGGCTACACCTTC. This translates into CASSRQGYEGYTF.

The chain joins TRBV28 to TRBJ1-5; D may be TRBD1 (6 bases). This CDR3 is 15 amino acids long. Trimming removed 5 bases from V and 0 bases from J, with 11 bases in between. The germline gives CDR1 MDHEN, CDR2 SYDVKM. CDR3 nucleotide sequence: TGTGCCAGCAGTGACAGGTTTTATAGCAATCAGCCCCAGCATTTT. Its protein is CASSDRFYSNQPQHF. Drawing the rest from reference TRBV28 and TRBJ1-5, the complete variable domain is DVKVTQSSRYLVKRTGEKVFLECVQDMDHENMFWYRQDPGLGLRLIYFSYDVKMKEKGDIPEGYSVSREKKERFSLILESASTNQTSMYLCASSDRFYSNQPQHFGDGTRLSIL.

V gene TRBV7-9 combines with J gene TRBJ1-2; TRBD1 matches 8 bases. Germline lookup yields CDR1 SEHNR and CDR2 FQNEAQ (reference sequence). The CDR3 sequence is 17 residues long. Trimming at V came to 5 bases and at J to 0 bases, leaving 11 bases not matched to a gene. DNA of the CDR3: TGTGCCAGCAGCATAACCGCTGGGACAGGACCTAACTATGGCTACACCTTC. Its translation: CASSITAGTGPNYGYTF.

The CDR3 loop is CSAQAGYSGDHGYTF. In DNA form, the CDR3 reads TGCAGCGCCCAAGCTGGGTATAGCGGGGACCATGGCTACACCTTC. This sequence joins TRBV29-1 and TRBJ1-2; the D gene is possibly TRBD1 (5 bases). Germline CDR1 is SQVTM and CDR2 is ANQGSEA. The CDR3 length is 15 residues. V was pared by 7 bases and J by 6 bases, with 24 bases between.